A single sample gave rise to the 18 T cell receptor beta chains below, sequenced in a study of T cells expressing NK-cell markers. Each CDR3 protein gets one entry in TCRdb, which reprocessed the 5' RACE reads and gives no DNA. Its clone listing holds about 370,000 distinct CDR3 sequences. Sequenced material: blood T cells: a sorted CD56 or NKG2C T cell subset, CD4+ or CD8+ T cells, or bulk PBMC T cells (not recorded which). These receptors all come from a woman between 50 and 59 years old in good health.

V and J are TRBV25-1 and TRBJ2-1; TCRdb's D call, TRBD1, is unchecked because there is no DNA. Germline-derived CDR1 and CDR2 are MGHDK and SYGVNS. The CDR3 length is 14 residues. The CDR3 loop reads CASSRVVGGNEQFF. The variable domain in full, completed from reference TRBV25-1 and TRBJ2-1, reads EADIYQTPRYLVIGTGKKITLECSQTMGHDKMYWYQQDPGMELHLIHYSYGVNSTEKGDLSSESTVSRIRTEHFPLTLESARPSHTSQYLCASSRVVGGNEQFFGPGTRLTVL.

The chain combines TRBV12-3 or TRBV12-4 with TRBJ2-7. The CDR3 is made up of 14 amino acids. The CDR3 spells CASSLGLARYEQYF.

The rearrangement links TRBV27 to TRBJ1-2; with no DNA, the TCRdb D assignment of TRBD1 cannot be verified. The CDR3 extends over 14 amino acids. Germline CDR1 is MNHEY and CDR2 is SMNVEV (reference sequence). The CDR3 here is CASSSEQGTYGYTF.

This chain links TRBV29-1 with TRBJ2-7; there is no DNA to check the TCRdb D call of TRBD1. Per the germline V gene, CDR1 is SQVTM and CDR2 is ANQGSEA. The length of the CDR3 is 14 residues. CDR3 residues: CSVGHRGVTYEQYF.

V gene TRBV6-6 combines with J gene TRBJ2-3; TCRdb selects TRBD2, and the lack of DNA leaves this call unchecked. CDR3 length: 14 amino acids. Germline-derived CDR1 and CDR2 are MNHNY and SVGAGI (reference sequence). The CDR3 region is CASSLPASTDTQYF.

The chain joins TRBV5-1 to TRBJ2-1; as DNA is missing, the TRBD2 call by TCRdb cannot be tested. The CDR3 length is 15 residues. Germline V gene data show CDR1 as SGHRS and CDR2 as YFSETQ. This CDR3 is CASSLSGITNNEQFF. Drawing the rest from reference TRBV5-1 and TRBJ2-1, the complete variable domain is KAGVTQTPRYLIKTRGQQVTLSCSPISGHRSVSWYQQTPGQGLQFLFEYFSETQRNKGNFPGRFSGRQFSNSRSEMNVSTLELGDSALYLCASSLSGITNNEQFFGPGTRLTVL.

J is TRBJ1-4 and V is TRBV7-9; TCRdb proposes TRBD1, but this gene call is untestable without DNA. Germline V gene sequence: CDR1 SEHNR, CDR2 FQNEAQ (reference sequence). The CDR3 has 16 residues. This chain's CDR3 is CASSLARPNLDEKLFF.

This chain uses TRBV12-3 or TRBV12-4 with TRBJ2-7. CDR3 length: 14 amino acids. The CDR3 sequence is CASSLGVGGYEQYF.

The chain joins TRBV20-1 to TRBJ2-2; TCRdb indicates TRBD2, and absent DNA this call remains unverified. The CDR3 runs 16 residues. Germline-derived CDR1 and CDR2 are DFQATT and SNEGSKA (reference sequence). CDR3 sequence: CSARASGRRNTGELFF.

The chain recombines TRBV7-2 with TRBJ2-1; there is no DNA to check the TCRdb D call of TRBD2. The CDR3 is made up of 17 amino acids. Germline CDR1 reads SGHTA; CDR2 reads FQGNSA. CDR3 loop: CASSLVKREGRHNEQFF. The whole variable domain, filled in from reference TRBV7-2 and TRBJ2-1, reads GAGVSQSPSNKVTEKGKDVELRCDPISGHTALYWYRQSLGQGLEFLIYFQGNSAPDKSGLPSDRFSAERTGGSVSTLTIQRTQQEDSAVYLCASSLVKREGRHNEQFFGPGTRLTVL.

The V call is TRBV24-1, the J call TRBJ2-2. The CDR3 totals 13 residues. Germline V gene sequence: CDR1 KGHDR, CDR2 SFDVKD. CDR3 region: CATSEMGTGELFF.

The rearrangement joins TRBV29-1 to TRBJ2-2; checking the TCRdb D call of TRBD2 is not possible without DNA. The CDR3 totals 13 residues. Germline V CDR1 and CDR2: SQVTM, ANQGSEA. The CDR3 reads CSVEVTSPGELFF.

The chain employs TRBV24-1 and TRBJ2-5. Germline loops: CDR1 KGHDR, CDR2 SFDVKD. The CDR3 spans 15 residues. This CDR3 reads CATSDPIHAQETQYF.

The rearrangement uses TRBV12-3 or TRBV12-4 and TRBJ2-7; TCRdb returns TRBD1, unconfirmable since there is no DNA. The CDR3 length is 13 residues. The CDR3 loop reads CASSRTDGNEQYF.

This sequence joins TRBV5-1 and TRBJ2-3; TCRdb designates TRBD2, a call that cannot be tested without DNA. Germline V lookup: CDR1 SGHRS, CDR2 YFSETQ. The CDR3 is 16 amino acids. Here the CDR3 reads CASSLLVWEETDTQYF.

V is TRBV7-2 and J is TRBJ2-2. CDR3 length equals 16 residues. CDR1 and CDR2 (germline): SGHTA, FQGNSA. The CDR3 protein is CASSPRGSAGTGELFF. The complete variable domain, with remaining parts taken from reference TRBV7-2 and TRBJ2-2, reads GAGVSQSPSNKVTEKGKDVELRCDPISGHTALYWYRQSLGQGLEFLIYFQGNSAPDKSGLPSDRFSAERTGGSVSTLTIQRTQQEDSAVYLCASSPRGSAGTGELFFGEGSRLTVL.

CDR3 protein: CASSRQLDYEQYF. The rearrangement links TRBV3-1 to TRBJ2-7. This CDR3 spans 13 amino acids. From germline, CDR1 is LGHDT and CDR2 YNNKEL (reference sequence).

The chain is built from TRBV12-3 or TRBV12-4 and TRBJ2-3; with no DNA, the TCRdb D assignment of TRBD2 cannot be verified. The CDR3 is 13 amino acids. The CDR3 sequence is CASSLGRRDTQYF.